The 2 T cell receptor beta chains presented below share a single source sample, sequenced in a study of T cell responses to AZD1222 COVID-19 vaccine. This table comes from immunoSEQ multiplex PCR, and its TCRdb copy is limited to in-frame clones, with some not included. This sample has some 100,000 clones; just under 90% occur once, and the top ten carry roughly 12%. The specimen comprised peripheral blood, sampled on day 0 of AZD1222 vaccination. The receptors originated from an adult in good health.

The rearrangement links TRBV5-1 to TRBJ1-4; no clear D. V dropped 4 bases and J dropped 4 bases, with 8 bases sitting between them. This CDR3 spans 13 amino acids. Germline V gene lookup returns CDR1 SGHRS and CDR2 YFSETQ. The CDR3 nucleotides read TGCGCCAGCAGCCTCACTCGTAATGAAAAACTGTTTTTT. Protein: CASSLTRNEKLFF. The full variable domain, completed using reference TRBV5-1 and TRBJ1-4, is KAGVTQTPRYLIKTRGQQVTLSCSPISGHRSVSWYQQTPGQGLQFLFEYFSETQRNKGNFPGRFSGRQFSNSRSEMNVSTLELGDSALYLCASSLTRNEKLFFGSGTQLSVL.

In this sample, this clone turned up once. The V and J genes are TRBV7-2 and TRBJ1-2, with D unresolved. The CDR3 spans 13 residues. Deletions cut 5 bases from V and 1 base from J, with 8 bases between. Looked up from germline, CDR1 is SGHTA and CDR2 is FQGNSA. The CDR3 loop is CASSPPVNYGYTF. For the CDR3, the DNA is TGTGCCAGCAGCCCCCCAGTTAACTATGGCTACACCTTC.